The 14 T cell receptor beta chains in this list originate from one sample, sequenced in a study of blood T cell repertoires in COVID-19. TCRdb's copy holds only in-frame clones and misses some; the assay was immunoSEQ multiplex PCR. The sample carries approximately 260,000 clones, roughly 90% recorded once. The sequencing sample was made of peripheral blood. The receptors come from a woman aged 60-75 years with COVID-19, enrolled during active disease.

This chain links TRBV4-2 with TRBJ2-3; 11 nucleotides align to TRBD2. Germline V gene lookup returns CDR1 LGHNA and CDR2 YNFKEQ. V shed 4 bases and J 5 bases; nucleotides not matched to a gene: 14. The CDR3 length is 18 residues. The CDR3 is CASSLTPSSGGAIDTQYF. The CDR3 coding sequence is TGTGCCAGCAGCCTAACCCCTAGTAGCGGGGGGGCCATAGATACGCAGTATTTT.

J is TRBJ1-2 and V is TRBV6-4; D uncertain. The V and J ends lost 0 bases and 8 bases respectively, with 10 bases between them. The germline V gene has CDR1 MRHNA and CDR2 SNTAGT. The CDR3 contains 13 residues. CDR3 amino acids: CASSDSRSGGYTF. As DNA, the CDR3 is TGTGCCAGCAGTGACTCGAGGTCCGGCGGCTACACCTTC.

This clone was recorded once. The chain uses TRBV6-5 and TRBJ2-1, with 10 nucleotides matching TRBD2. The CDR3 is 14 residues long. The V gene's germline CDR1 is MNHEY and CDR2 SVGAGI. Germline trimming cut 8 bases from V and 6 bases from J; bases unmatched to any gene: 7. The CDR3 sequence is CASHRTSGANEQFF. The CDR3 DNA sequence: TGTGCCAGCCACCGGACTAGCGGAGCCAATGAGCAGTTCTTC.

This clone turned up a few times. This sample also contains other DNA sequences that code for the same CDR3. The chain joins TRBV27 to TRBJ1-1, with unresolved D. The CDR3 has 13 amino acids. Deletions cut 0 bases from V and 1 base from J, with 3 bases between. In germline, CDR1 is MNHEY, CDR2 SMNVEV (reference sequence). The CDR3 DNA follows: TGTGCCAGCAGTTTATCCCGGAACACTGAAGCTTTCTTT. It encodes CASSLSRNTEAFF.

The J gene is TRBJ2-7, the V gene TRBV6-1, with 7 bases identical to TRBD1. In germline, CDR1 is MNHNS, CDR2 SASEGT. The CDR3 sequence is 15 residues long. Germline trimming cut 2 bases from V and 3 bases from J; bases unmatched to any gene: 7. Here the CDR3 DNA reads TGTGCCAGCAGTGAATCGGCCTCAGGGGGCTACGAGCAGTACTTC. Protein: CASSESASGGYEQYF.

This chain connects TRBV6-6 to TRBJ1-1; TRBD1 is a possible D gene (5 bases). V was cut by 4 bases and J by 8 bases, with 20 bases left in between. Looked up from germline, CDR1 is MNHNY and CDR2 is SVGAGI (reference sequence). This CDR3 is 15 amino acids long. CDR3 region: CASSFLTSQGAEAFF. In DNA, the CDR3 is TGTGCCAGCAGTTTCCTCACTTCCCAGGGCGCGGAAGCTTTCTTT.

The chain has TRBV7-9 and TRBJ1-1; no clear D gene. CDR3 size: 11 residues. CDR1 and CDR2 (germline): SEHNR, FQNEAQ (reference sequence). V shed 5 bases and J shed 11 bases, with 12 bases lying between them. The CDR3 coding sequence is TGTGCCAGCAGCCCGCCCCCGGAGGCTTTCTTT. Translation gives CASSPPPEAFF.

V is TRBV5-8 and J is TRBJ1-1, with a tentative D call TRBD1 (6 bases). Trimming took 7 bases from V and 12 from J, leaving 22 bases between them. The CDR3 has 13 residues. The germline CDR1 and CDR2 sequences are SGHTS and YDEGEE. In nucleotides, the CDR3 is TGTGCCAGCCTCTTTGGGGACACCCGAGGGTCTTTCTTT. Its protein is CASLFGDTRGSFF.

The chain joins TRBV2 to TRBJ1-2; TRBD1 matches 7 bases. Germline V lookup: CDR1 SNHLY, CDR2 FYNNEI. The CDR3 has 13 amino acids. V trimming: 4 bases; J trimming: 2 bases; junction bases outside the gene matches: 1. CDR3 sequence: CASSGTGNYGYTF. The CDR3 coding sequence is TGTGCCAGCAGTGGGACAGGCAACTATGGCTACACCTTC.

This chain uses TRBV10-3 with TRBJ1-1, with 9 positions matching TRBD1. The CDR3 contains 15 residues. CDR1 is ENHRY, CDR2 SYGVKD, per germline. The V segment lost 2 bases and the J segment 1 base; nucleotides outside the gene matches: 2. CDR3 protein: CAISERQGENTEAFF. The CDR3 nucleotides are TGTGCCATCAGTGAGAGACAGGGGGAGAACACTGAAGCTTTCTTT.

This clone occurred a few times. The V gene is TRBV6-1, the J gene TRBJ1-2; TRBD1 matches at 7 bases. Trimming cost V 2 bases and J 7 bases; bases outside gene matches: 4. Germline CDR1 reads MNHNS; CDR2 reads SASEGT. CDR3 length: 13 residues. The CDR3 DNA reads as TGTGCCAGCAGTGAACGACAGGGTTTTGGCTACACCTTC. Protein sequence: CASSERQGFGYTF.

The rearrangement uses TRBV27 and TRBJ1-5, with no clear D. This CDR3 is 12 amino acids long. V gave up 5 bases and J gave up 7 bases, with 9 bases separating them. Looked up from germline, CDR1 is MNHEY and CDR2 is SMNVEV (reference sequence). The CDR3 sequence: CASSPLGQPQHF. The CDR3 nucleotides read TGTGCCAGCAGTCCCCTCGGGCAGCCCCAGCATTTT.

The genes are TRBV11-1 and TRBJ2-1; a possible D gene is TRBD2 (7 bases). Germline CDR1 is SGHAT and CDR2 is FQDESV (reference sequence). The ends were cut back, 0 bases at V and 4 bases at J, with 13 bases in the middle. The CDR3 totals 16 residues. CDR3 DNA sequence: TGTGCCAGCAGCTTAGCGAGGGGGGGCCCGTACAATGAGCAGTTCTTC. Amino acids: CASSLARGGPYNEQFF.

The chain couples TRBV2 to TRBJ2-7; 7 bases align to TRBD1. The CDR3 totals 13 residues. V shed 7 bases and J 3 bases; nucleotides not matched to a gene: 6. CDR1 is SNHLY and CDR2 is FYNNEI in the germline V gene. CDR3: CASKRGQVYEQYF. For the CDR3, the DNA is TGTGCCAGCAAACGAGGACAGGTCTACGAGCAGTACTTC.